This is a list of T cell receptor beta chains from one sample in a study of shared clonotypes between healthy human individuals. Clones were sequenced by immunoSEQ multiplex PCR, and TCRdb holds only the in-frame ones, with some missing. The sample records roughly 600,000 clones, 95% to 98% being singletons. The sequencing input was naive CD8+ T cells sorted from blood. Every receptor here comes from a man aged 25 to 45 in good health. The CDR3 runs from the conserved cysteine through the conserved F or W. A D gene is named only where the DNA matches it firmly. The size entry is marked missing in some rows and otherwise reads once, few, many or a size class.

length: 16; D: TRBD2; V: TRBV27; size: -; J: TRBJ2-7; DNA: TGTGCCAGCAGTTTTGGGACTAGCGGGAGGATTTACGAGCAGTACTTC; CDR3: CASSFGTSGRIYEQYF
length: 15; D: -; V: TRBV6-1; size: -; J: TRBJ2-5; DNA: TGTGCCAGCAGTGAATTTCAAACAGGGCGAGAGACCCAGTACTTC; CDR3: CASSEFQTGRETQYF
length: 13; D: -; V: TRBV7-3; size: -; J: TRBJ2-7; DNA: TGTGCCAGCAGCTTAGAAGGGGCCTACGAGCAGTACTTC; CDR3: CASSLEGAYEQYF
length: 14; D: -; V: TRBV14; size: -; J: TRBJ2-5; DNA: TGTGCCAGCAGCACCTTTGGGGCGGGTGAGACCCAGTACTTC; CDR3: CASSTFGAGETQYF
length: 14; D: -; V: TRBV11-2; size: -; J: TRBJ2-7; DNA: TGTGCCAGCAGCTTAGAAGTTTCCGGTTACGAGCAGTACTTC; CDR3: CASSLEVSGYEQYF
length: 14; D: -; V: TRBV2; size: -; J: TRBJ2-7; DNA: TGTGCCAGCAGTGATACTCGGGGAAGCTACGAGCAGTACTTC; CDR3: CASSDTRGSYEQYF
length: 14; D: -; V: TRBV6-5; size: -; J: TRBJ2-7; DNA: TGTGCCAGCGCCCCGGGACATAAGTACTACGAGCAGTACTTC; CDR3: CASAPGHKYYEQYF
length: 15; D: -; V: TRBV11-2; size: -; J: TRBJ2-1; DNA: TGTGCCAGCAGCTTAGTTTTGGGCCCATACAATGAGCAGTTCTTC; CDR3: CASSLVLGPYNEQFF
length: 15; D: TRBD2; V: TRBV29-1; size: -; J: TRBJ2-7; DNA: TGCAGCGTTGAAGGAAGGCGGGAGAAAGGGTACGAGCAGTACTTC; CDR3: CSVEGRREKGYEQYF
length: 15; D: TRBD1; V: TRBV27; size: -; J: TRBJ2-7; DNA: TGTGCCAGCAGTTTACCGGGACAGGGGGCTGACGAGCAGTACTTC; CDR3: CASSLPGQGADEQYF
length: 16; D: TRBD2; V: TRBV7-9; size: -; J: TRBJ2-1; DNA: TGTGCCAGCAGCTTAGCTGGCGGGGGTACAATGAGTGGTACGTTCTTC; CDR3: CASSLAGGGTMSGTFF
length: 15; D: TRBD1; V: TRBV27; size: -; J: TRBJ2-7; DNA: TGTGCCAGCAGACGGGGACAGACCTTATCCTACGAGCAGTACTTC; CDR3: CASRRGQTLSYEQYF
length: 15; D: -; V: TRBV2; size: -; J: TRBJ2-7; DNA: TGTGCCAGCAAAACGGGACCGATTAACTCCTACGAGCAGTACTTC; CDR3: CASKTGPINSYEQYF
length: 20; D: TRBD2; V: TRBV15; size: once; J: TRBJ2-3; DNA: TGTGCCACCAGCAAAGTCTCCGGGACTAGCGGGGAACTTAGCACAGATACGCAGTATTTT; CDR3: CATSKVSGTSGELSTDTQYF
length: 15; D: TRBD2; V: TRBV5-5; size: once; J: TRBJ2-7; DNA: TGTGCCAGCAGATTCAGACTAGCGGAGACCTACGAGCAGTACTTC; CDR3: CASRFRLAETYEQYF
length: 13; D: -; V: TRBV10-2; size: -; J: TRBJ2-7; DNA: TGCGCCAGCAGTGGGACAGTAGGCTACGAGCAGTACTTC; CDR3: CASSGTVGYEQYF
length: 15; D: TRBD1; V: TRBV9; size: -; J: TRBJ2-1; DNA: TGTGCCAGCAGCTCGAGTGGGGACAGGCGCAATGAGCAGTTCTTC; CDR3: CASSSSGDRRNEQFF
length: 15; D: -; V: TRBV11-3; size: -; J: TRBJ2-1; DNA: TGTGCCAGCAGCTTAGAATCAGGACCCCACGGTGAGCAGTTCTTC; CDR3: CASSLESGPHGEQFF
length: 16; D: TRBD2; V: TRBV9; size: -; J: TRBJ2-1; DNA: TGTGCCAGCAGCGTAGTTGAGGGAGGGCCTCGTGATGAGCAGTTCTTC; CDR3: CASSVVEGGPRDEQFF
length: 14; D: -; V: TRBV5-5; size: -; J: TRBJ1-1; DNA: TGTGCCAGCAGCTTGGACATGCCAGATTATGAAGCTTTCTTT; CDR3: CASSLDMPDYEAFF
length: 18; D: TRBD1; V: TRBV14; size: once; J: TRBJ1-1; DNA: TGTGCCAGCAGCCAAGATTTTGGGACAGGGCTCCCGAACACTGAAGCTTTCTTT; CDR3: CASSQDFGTGLPNTEAFF
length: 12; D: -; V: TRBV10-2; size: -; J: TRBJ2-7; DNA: TGCGCCAGCAGGGAGGGCAGCTACGAGCAGTACTTC; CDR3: CASREGSYEQYF
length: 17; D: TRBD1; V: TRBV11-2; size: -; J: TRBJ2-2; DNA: TGTGCCAGCAGCTTAGATCTCGGGACAGGGTTCACCGGGGAGCTGTTTTTT; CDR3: CASSLDLGTGFTGELFF
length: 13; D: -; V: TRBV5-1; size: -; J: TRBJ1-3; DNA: TGCGCCAGCAGCTTTGAGGGCGGGGACACCATATATTTT; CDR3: CASSFEGGDTIYF
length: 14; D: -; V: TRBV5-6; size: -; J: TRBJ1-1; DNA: TGTGCCAGCAGCTTGGGGCTTAGGAACACTGAAGCTTTCTTT; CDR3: CASSLGLRNTEAFF
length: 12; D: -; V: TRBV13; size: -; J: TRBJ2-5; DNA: TGTGCCAGCGGACCGGGTCGGCTGGGCCAGTACTTC; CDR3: CASGPGRLGQYF
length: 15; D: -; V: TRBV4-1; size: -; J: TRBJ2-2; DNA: TGCGCCAGCAGGGAAGCGGAGGGGGGAACCGGGGAGCTGTTTTTT; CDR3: CASREAEGGTGELFF
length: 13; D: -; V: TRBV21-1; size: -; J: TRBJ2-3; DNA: TGTGCCAGCAGCAAAGGGAGGGAGCGAACGCAGTATTTT; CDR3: CASSKGRERTQYF
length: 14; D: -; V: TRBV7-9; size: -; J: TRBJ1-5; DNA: TGTGCCAGCAGCTTAGGAGGGGGTCTACAGCCCCAGCATTTT; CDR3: CASSLGGGLQPQHF
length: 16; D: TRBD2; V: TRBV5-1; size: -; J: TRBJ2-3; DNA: TGCGCCAGCAGCGCCGGACTAGCGGGAGACACAGATACGCAGTATTTT; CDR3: CASSAGLAGDTDTQYF
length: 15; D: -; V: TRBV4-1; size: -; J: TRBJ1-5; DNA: TGCGCCAGCAGCCAAGGCGGGGAAGGCAATCAGCCCCAGCATTTT; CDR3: CASSQGGEGNQPQHF
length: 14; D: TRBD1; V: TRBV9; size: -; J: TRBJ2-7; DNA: TGTGCCAGCAGCCCGGGACAGGGGGCCCACGAGCAGTACTTC; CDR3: CASSPGQGAHEQYF
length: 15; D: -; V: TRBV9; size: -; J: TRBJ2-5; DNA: TGTGCCAGCAGCGTAGCTAAGGCAATTGGCGAGACCCAGTACTTC; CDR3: CASSVAKAIGETQYF